This entry lists 5 T cell receptor beta chains sequenced from one sample in a study of response to subunit inactivated influenza vaccine. Each CDR3 protein gets one entry after TCRdb re-called the RT-PCR reads with MiXCR. The sample contains about 310,000 distinct CDR3 sequences, 20% to 25% of which appear only once. The specimen comprised PBMCs from blood, sampled around 22 months after vaccination. The source is a man in his fifties or sixties who received an inactivated influenza vaccine.

At least ten counts were recorded for this clonotype. This rearrangement joins TRBV2 to TRBJ1-5, with D unresolved. The CDR3 has 15 amino acids. The germline V gene encodes CDR1 SNHLY and CDR2 FYNNEI. Trimming left V 1 base short and J 2 bases short, with 9 bases between. CDR3 coding DNA: TGTGCCAGCAGTGAAGGGGGAATTGGCAATCAGCCCCAGCATTTT. Its protein product is CASSEGGIGNQPQHF.

The J gene is TRBJ1-6, the V gene TRBV20-1; 8 nucleotides align to TRBD1. In germline, CDR1 is DFQATT, CDR2 SNEGSKA (reference sequence). Germline trimming cut 3 bases from V and 9 bases from J; bases unmatched to any gene: 1. The length of the CDR3 is 12 residues. CDR3 protein: CSARTGVSPLHF. The CDR3 coding sequence is TGCAGTGCTAGGACAGGGGTTTCACCCCTCCACTTT.

This clonotype turned up a few times. This chain uses TRBV4-1 with TRBJ2-1, with TRBD1 as a possible D gene (6 bases). The CDR3 runs to 16 residues. Deletions cut 0 bases from V and 6 bases from J, with 15 bases between. The germline gives CDR1 MGHRA, CDR2 YSYEKL. The CDR3 coding sequence is TGCGCCAGCAGCCAAGAAGTGAGACAGGAGTTCAATGAGCAGTTCTTC. This encodes CASSQEVRQEFNEQFF.

This clonotype was seen only a few times. V usage is TRBV4-3 and J usage is TRBJ2-2; D might be TRBD2 (6 bases). CDR1 is LGHNA, CDR2 YSLEER, per germline. V lost 4 bases and J lost 5, with 14 bases in between. The CDR3 runs to 15 residues. CDR3 amino acids: CASSRLLGGTGELFF. The CDR3 coding sequence is TGCGCCAGCAGCCGCCTCCTGGGGGGAACCGGGGAGCTGTTTTTT.

The V call is TRBV7-2, the J call TRBJ2-2; D unclear. Trimming stripped 1 base from V and 5 bases from J, with 8 bases between. Germline V CDR1 and CDR2: SGHTA, FQGNSA. This CDR3 region has 14 residues. The CDR3 is CASSLVPRTGELFF. Written as DNA, the CDR3 is TGTGCCAGCAGCTTAGTGCCAAGAACCGGGGAGCTGTTTTTT.